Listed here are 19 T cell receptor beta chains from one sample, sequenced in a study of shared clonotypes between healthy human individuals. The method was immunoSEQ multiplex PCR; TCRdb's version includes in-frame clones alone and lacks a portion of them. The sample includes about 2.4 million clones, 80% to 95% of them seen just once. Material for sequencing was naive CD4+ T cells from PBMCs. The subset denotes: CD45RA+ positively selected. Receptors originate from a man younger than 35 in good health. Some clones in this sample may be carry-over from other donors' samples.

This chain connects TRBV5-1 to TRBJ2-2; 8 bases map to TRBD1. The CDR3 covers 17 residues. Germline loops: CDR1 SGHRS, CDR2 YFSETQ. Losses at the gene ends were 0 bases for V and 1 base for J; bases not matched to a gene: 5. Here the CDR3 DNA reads TGCGCCAGCAGCTTGGGGCGACAGGGGATGAACACCGGGGAGCTGTTTTTT. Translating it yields CASSLGRQGMNTGELFF.

CDR3 sequence reads: CASSLGESPYEQYF. The CDR3 DNA reads as TGTGCCAGCAGCTTGGGGGAAAGCCCCTACGAGCAGTACTTC. The V and J genes are TRBV5-4 and TRBJ2-7; D gene ambiguous. Germline CDR1 reads SGHNT; CDR2 reads YYREEE (reference sequence). The V end was cut by 0 bases, the J end by 2 bases, with 9 bases between. The CDR3 totals 14 residues.

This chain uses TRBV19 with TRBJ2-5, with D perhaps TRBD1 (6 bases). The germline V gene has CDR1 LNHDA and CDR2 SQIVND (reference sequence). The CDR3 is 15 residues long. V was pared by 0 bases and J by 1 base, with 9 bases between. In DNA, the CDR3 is TGTGCCAGTAGTATAGATGCACAGGGCCAAGAGACCCAGTACTTC. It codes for CASSIDAQGQETQYF.

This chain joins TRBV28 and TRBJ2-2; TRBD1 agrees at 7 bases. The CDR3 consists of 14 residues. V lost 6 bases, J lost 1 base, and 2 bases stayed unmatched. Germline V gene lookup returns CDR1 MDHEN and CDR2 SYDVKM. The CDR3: CASRRGLNTGELFF. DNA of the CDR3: TGTGCCAGCAGGAGGGGGCTGAACACCGGGGAGCTGTTTTTT. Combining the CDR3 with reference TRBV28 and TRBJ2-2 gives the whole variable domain DVKVTQSSRYLVKRTGEKVFLECVQDMDHENMFWYRQDPGLGLRLIYFSYDVKMKEKGDIPEGYSVSREKKERFSLILESASTNQTSMYLCASRRGLNTGELFFGEGSRLTVL.

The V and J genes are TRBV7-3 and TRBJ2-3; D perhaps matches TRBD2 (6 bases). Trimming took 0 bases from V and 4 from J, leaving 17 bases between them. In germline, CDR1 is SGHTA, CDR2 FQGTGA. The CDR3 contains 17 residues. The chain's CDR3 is CASSLTFVGSRADTQYF. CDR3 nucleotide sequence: TGTGCCAGCAGCTTAACGTTTGTCGGGAGCCGCGCAGATACGCAGTATTTT.

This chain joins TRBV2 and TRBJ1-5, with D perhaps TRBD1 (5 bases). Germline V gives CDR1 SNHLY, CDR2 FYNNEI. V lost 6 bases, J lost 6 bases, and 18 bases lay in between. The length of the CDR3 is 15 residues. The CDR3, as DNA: TGTGCCAGCAGGGGGGGTCGGGGCGCGGGTCAGCCCCAGCATTTT. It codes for CASRGGRGAGQPQHF. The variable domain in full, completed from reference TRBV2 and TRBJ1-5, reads EPEVTQTPSHQVTQMGQEVILRCVPISNHLYFYWYRQILGQKVEFLVSFYNNEISEKSEIFDDQFSVERPDGSNFTLKIRSTKLEDSAMYFCASRGGRGAGQPQHFGDGTRLSIL.

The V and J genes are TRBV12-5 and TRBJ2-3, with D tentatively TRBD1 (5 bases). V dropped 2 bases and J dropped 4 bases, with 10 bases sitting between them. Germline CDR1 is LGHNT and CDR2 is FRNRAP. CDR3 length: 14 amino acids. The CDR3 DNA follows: TGTGCTAGTGGTTTGACACTGACAGCAGATACGCAGTATTTT. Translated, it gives CASGLTLTADTQYF.

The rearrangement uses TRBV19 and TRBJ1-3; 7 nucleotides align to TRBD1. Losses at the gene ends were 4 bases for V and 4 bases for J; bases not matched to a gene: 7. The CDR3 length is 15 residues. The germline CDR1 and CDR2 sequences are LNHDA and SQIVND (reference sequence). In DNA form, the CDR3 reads TGTGCCAGTAGTAGCACGGGACAGCGAGGAAACACCATATATTTT. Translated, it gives CASSSTGQRGNTIYF. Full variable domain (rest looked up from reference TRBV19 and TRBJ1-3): DGGITQSPKYLFRKEGQNVTLSCEQNLNHDAMYWYRQDPGQGLRLIYYSQIVNDFQKGDIAEGYSVSREKKESFPLTVTSAQKNPTAFYLCASSSTGQRGNTIYFGEGSWLTVV.

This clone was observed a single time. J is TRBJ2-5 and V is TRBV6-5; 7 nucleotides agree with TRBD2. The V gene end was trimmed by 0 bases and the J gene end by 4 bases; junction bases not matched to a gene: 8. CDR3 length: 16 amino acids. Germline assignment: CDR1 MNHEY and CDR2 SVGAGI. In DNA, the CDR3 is TGTGCCAGCAGTTACTCTGGGGGAGGGCCTGGAGAGACCCAGTACTTC. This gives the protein CASSYSGGGPGETQYF.

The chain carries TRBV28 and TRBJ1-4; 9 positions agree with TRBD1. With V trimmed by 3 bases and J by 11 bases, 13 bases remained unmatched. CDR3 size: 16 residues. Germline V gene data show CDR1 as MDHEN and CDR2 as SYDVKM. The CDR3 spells CASSFPGQGSLRKLFF. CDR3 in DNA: TGTGCCAGCAGTTTCCCAGGACAGGGGAGTTTGAGGAAACTGTTTTTT.

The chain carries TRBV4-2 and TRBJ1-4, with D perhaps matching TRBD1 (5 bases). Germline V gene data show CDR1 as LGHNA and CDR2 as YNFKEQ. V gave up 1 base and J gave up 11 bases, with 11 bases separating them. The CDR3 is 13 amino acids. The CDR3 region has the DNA TGTGCCAGCAGCCAAGGGCGGGGGGGTAAACTGTTTTTT. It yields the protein CASSQGRGGKLFF.

The CDR3 DNA is TGCGCCAGCAGCCCAGGGGGCGTAGATACGCAGTATTTT. Its translation is CASSPGGVDTQYF. The V gene is TRBV5-1, the J gene TRBJ2-3; 8 bases fit TRBD1. CDR3 length: 13 amino acids. The trim removed 4 bases at V and 5 bases at J, leaving 3 bases unmatched. Germline loops: CDR1 SGHRS, CDR2 YFSETQ.

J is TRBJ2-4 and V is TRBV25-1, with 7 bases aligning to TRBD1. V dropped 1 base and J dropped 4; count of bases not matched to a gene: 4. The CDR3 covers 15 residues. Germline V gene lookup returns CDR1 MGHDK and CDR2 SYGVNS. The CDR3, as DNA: TGTGCCAGCAGTGAATGGGGCAGGGGGAAAAACATTCAGTACTTC. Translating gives CASSEWGRGKNIQYF. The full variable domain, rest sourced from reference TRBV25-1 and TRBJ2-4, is EADIYQTPRYLVIGTGKKITLECSQTMGHDKMYWYQQDPGMELHLIHYSYGVNSTEKGDLSSESTVSRIRTEHFPLTLESARPSHTSQYLCASSEWGRGKNIQYFGAGTRLSVL.

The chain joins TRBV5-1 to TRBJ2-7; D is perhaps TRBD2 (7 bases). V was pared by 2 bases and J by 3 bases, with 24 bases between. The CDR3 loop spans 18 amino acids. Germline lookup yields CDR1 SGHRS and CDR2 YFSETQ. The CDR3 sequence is CASSLPGSGGASIYEQYF. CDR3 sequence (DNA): TGCGCCAGCAGCTTACCTGGGAGTGGGGGGGCGTCCATCTACGAGCAGTACTTC.

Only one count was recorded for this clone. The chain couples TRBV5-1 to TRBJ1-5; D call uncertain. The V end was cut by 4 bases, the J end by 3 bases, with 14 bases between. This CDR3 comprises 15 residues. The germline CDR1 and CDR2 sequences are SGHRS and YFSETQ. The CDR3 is CASSPNGVDNQPQHF. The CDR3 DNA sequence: TGCGCCAGCAGCCCCAATGGGGTCGACAATCAGCCCCAGCATTTT.

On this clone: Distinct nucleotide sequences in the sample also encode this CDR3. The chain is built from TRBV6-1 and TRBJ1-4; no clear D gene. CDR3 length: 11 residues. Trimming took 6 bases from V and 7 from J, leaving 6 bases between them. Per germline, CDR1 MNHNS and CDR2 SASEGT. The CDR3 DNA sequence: TGTGCCAGCAGCCTCGGTGAAAAACTGTTTTTT. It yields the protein CASSLGEKLFF.

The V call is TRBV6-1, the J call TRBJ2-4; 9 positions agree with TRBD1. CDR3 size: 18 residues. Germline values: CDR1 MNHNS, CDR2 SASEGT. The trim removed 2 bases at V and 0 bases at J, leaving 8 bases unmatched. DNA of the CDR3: TGTGCCAGCAGTGAATATGATGGGACAGGGATAGCCAAAAACATTCAGTACTTC. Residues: CASSEYDGTGIAKNIQYF.

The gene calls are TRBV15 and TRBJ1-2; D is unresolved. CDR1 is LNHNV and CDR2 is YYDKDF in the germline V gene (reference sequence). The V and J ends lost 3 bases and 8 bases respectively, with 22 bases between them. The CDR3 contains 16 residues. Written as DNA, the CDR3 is TGTGCCACCAGCAGGACGGCCCAACCTTACTTTAAGGGCTACACCTTC. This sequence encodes CATSRTAQPYFKGYTF.

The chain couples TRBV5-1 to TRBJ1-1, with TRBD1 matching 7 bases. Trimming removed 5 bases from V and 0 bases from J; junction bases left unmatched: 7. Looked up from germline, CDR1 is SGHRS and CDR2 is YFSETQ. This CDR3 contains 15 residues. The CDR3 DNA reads TGCGCCAGCAGGACCCTACAGGGGATGAACACTGAAGCTTTCTTT. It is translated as CASRTLQGMNTEAFF.